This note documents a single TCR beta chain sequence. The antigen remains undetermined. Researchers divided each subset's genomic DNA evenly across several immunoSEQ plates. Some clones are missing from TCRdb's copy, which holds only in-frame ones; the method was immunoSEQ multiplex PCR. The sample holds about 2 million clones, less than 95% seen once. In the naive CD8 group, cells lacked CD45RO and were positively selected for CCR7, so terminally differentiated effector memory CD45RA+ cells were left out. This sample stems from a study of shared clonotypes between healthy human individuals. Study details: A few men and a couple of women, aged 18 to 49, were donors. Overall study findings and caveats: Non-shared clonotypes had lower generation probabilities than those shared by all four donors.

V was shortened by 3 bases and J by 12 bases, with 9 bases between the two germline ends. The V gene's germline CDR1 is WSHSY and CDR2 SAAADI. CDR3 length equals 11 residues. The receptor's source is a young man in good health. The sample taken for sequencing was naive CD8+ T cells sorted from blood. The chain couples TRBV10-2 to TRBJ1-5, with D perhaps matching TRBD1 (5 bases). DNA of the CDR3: TGCGCCAGCAGTGACGGGGCACTCCAGCATTTT. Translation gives CASSDGALQHF.